The clone carrying this T cell receptor (beta chain) appeared a few times. No antigen is known for it. This sample was included in a study of T cells in localized non-small cell lung cancer. Germline CDR1 reads SGHRS; CDR2 reads YFSETQ. Trimming pared 5 bases from V and 1 base from J, leaving 13 bases between. The length of the CDR3 is 15 residues. The assay was immunoSEQ multiplex PCR, and TCRdb's table has in-frame clones only and misses some. The profile shows roughly 1,400 clones, about a third of them singletons. Study-wide results and caveats: Those with higher blood T cell density had longer overall survival. Median detection of top 100 tumor clones in adjacent lung was around 59 clones.

V and J are TRBV5-1 and TRBJ1-5, with D possibly being TRBD1 (5 bases). Specimen: normal lung tissue next to the tumor, collected before any cancer treatment. This TCR derives from a man between 40 and 75 years old with stage I lung adenocarcinoma. As DNA, the CDR3 is TGCGCCAGCAGGCCGGATGGGGGGAGCAATCAGCCCCAGCATTTT. Translated, it gives CASRPDGGSNQPQHF. The variable domain in full, completed from reference TRBV5-1 and TRBJ1-5, reads KAGVTQTPRYLIKTRGQQVTLSCSPISGHRSVSWYQQTPGQGLQFLFEYFSETQRNKGNFPGRFSGRQFSNSRSEMNVSTLELGDSALYLCASRPDGGSNQPQHFGDGTRLSIL.